The clone carrying this T cell receptor (beta chain) was detected a few times. Its antigen remains unknown. These data belong to a study of beta chain features in type 1 diabetes. Reverse transcription of all isolated RNA meant that expressed TCRB transcripts were sequenced. Clones were sequenced by immunoSEQ multiplex PCR, and TCRdb holds only the in-frame ones, with some missing. The table has under 850,000 clones, roughly 13% seen once. Study-level findings and limits: Across all four CD4+ subsets, people with type 1 diabetes showed modestly shorter TCRB CDR3s.

The sequencing input was naive CD4+ T cells from blood. This TCR came from a man aged 18 to 35 with type 1 diabetes.

The CDR3 nucleotides read TGTGCCAGCACCACAGGCGGGTATATGAACACTGAAGCTTTCTTT. Translation gives CASTTGGYMNTEAFF. This chain joins TRBV25-1 and TRBJ1-1; possibly TRBD1 for D (5 bases). Deletions cut 7 bases from V and 0 bases from J, with 15 bases between. Germline CDR1 and CDR2: MGHDK and SYGVNS. The CDR3 covers 15 residues.